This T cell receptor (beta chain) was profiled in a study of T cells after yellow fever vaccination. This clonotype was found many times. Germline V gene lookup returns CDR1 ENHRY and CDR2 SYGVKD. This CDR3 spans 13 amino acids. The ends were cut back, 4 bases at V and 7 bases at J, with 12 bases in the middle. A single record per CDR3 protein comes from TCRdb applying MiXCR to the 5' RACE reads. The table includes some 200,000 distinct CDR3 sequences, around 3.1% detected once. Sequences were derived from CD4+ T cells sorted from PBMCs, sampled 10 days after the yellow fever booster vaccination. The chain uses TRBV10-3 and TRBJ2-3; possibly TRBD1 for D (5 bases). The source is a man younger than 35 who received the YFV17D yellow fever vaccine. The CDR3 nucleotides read TGTGCCATCAGTGGCGTGGACATTAATACGCAGTATTTT. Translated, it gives CAISGVDINTQYF.